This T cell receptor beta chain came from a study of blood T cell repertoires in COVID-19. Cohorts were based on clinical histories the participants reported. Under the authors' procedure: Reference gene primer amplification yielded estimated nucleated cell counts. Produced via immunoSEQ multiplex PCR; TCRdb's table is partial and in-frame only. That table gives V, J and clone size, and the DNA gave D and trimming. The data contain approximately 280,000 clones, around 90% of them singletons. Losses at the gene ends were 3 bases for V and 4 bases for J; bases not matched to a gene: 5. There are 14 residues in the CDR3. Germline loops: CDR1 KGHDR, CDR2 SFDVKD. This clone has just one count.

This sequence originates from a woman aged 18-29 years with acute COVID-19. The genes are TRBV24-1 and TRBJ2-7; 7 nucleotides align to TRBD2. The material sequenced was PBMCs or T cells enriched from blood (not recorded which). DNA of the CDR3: TGTGCCACCAGTGATACCCGGGGGGAGTACGAGCAGTACTTC. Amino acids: CATSDTRGEYEQYF.